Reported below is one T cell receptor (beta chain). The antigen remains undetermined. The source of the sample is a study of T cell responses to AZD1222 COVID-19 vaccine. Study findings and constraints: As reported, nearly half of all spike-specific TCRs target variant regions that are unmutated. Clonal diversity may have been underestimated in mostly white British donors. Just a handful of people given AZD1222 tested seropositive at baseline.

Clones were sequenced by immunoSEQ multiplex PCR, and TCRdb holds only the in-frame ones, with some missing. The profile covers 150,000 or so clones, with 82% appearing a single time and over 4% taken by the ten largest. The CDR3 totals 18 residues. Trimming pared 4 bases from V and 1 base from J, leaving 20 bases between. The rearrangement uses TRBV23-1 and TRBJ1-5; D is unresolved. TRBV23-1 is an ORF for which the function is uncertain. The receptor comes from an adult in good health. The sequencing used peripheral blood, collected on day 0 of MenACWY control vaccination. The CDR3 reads CASSRKGRRSGSNQPQHF. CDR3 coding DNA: TGCGCCAGCAGTCGAAAGGGCCGGAGGTCTGGAAGCAATCAGCCCCAGCATTTT.